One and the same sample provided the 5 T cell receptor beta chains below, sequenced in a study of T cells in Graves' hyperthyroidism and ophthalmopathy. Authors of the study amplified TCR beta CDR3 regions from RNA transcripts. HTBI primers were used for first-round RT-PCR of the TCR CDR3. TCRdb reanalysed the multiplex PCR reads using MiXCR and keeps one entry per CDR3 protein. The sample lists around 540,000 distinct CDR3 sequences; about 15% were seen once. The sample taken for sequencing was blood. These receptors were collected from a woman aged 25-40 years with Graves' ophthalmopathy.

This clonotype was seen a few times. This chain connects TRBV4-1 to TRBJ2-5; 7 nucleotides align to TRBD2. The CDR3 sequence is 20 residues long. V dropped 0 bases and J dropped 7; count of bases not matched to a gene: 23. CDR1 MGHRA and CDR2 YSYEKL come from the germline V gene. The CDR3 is CASSQDPSSGGGPPRVTQYF. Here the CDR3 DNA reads TGCGCCAGCAGCCAAGATCCGTCTTCGGGAGGAGGGCCCCCAAGAGTGACCCAGTACTTC.

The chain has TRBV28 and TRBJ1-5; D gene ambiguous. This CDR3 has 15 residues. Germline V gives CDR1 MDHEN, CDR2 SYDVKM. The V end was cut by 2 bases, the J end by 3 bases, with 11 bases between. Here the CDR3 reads CASSLGVGNNQPQHF. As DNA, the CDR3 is TGTGCCAGCAGTTTAGGGGTGGGGAACAATCAGCCCCAGCATTTT.

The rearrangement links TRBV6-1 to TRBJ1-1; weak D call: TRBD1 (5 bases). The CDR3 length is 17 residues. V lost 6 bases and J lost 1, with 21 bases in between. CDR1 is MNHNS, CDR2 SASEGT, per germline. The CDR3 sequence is CASSRFSRRDSNTEAFF. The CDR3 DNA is TGTGCCAGCAGCCGATTTTCCCGCCGGGACTCGAACACTGAAGCTTTCTTT.

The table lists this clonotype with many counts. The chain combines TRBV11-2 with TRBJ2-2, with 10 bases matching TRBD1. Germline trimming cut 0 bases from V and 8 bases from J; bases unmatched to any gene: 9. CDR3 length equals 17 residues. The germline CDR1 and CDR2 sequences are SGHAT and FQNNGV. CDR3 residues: CASSLDSETGGRGELFF. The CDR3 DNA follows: TGTGCCAGCAGCTTAGATAGTGAGACAGGGGGCCGTGGGGAGCTGTTTTTT.

CDR3 region: CASSPPGQGRDTQYF. The CDR3 bases are TGTGCCAGCAGTCCACCGGGGCAGGGACGAGATACGCAGTATTTT. The chain employs TRBV6-2 or TRBV6-3 and TRBJ2-3, with D perhaps being TRBD1 or TRBD2 (5 bases each). CDR1 MNHEY and CDR2 SVGEGT come from the germline V gene. There are 15 residues in the CDR3. Trimming took off 5 bases at V and 5 bases at J, with 17 bases between the two ends.